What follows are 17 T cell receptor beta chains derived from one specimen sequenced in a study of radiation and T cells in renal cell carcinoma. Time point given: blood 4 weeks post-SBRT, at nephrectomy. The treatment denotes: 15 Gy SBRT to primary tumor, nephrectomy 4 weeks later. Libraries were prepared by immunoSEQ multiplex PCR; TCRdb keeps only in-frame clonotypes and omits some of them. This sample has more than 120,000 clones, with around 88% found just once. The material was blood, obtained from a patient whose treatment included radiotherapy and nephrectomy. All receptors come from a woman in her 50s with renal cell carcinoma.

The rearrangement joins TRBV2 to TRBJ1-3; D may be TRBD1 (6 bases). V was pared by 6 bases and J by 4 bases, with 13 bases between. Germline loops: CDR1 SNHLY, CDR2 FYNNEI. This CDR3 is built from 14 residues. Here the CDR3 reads CASSDRLAGNTIYF. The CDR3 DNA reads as TGTGCCAGCAGCGACAGGTTGGCCGGAAACACCATATATTTT. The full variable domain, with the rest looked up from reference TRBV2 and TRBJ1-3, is EPEVTQTPSHQVTQMGQEVILRCVPISNHLYFYWYRQILGQKVEFLVSFYNNEISEKSEIFDDQFSVERPDGSNFTLKIRSTKLEDSAMYFCASSDRLAGNTIYFGEGSWLTVV.

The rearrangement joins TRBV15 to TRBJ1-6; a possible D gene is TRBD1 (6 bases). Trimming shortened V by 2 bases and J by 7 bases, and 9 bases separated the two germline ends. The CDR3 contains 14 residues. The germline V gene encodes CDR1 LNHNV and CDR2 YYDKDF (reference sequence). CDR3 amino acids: CATSRSTGNSPLHF. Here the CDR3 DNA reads TGTGCCACCAGCAGATCAACAGGGAATTCACCCCTCCACTTT.

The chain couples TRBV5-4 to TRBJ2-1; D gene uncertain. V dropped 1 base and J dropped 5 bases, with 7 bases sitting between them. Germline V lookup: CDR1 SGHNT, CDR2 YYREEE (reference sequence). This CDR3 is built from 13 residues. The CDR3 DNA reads TGTGCCAGCAGCTTGTCCTGGGACAATGAGCAGTTCTTC. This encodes CASSLSWDNEQFF.

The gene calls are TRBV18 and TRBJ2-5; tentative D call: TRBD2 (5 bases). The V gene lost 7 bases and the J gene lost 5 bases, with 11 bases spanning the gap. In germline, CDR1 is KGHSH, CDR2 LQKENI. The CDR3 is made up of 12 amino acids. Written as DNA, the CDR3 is TGTGCCAGCTGGGGTTCGGGGGAGACCCAGTACTTC. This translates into CASWGSGETQYF. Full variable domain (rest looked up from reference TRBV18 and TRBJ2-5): NAGVMQNPRHLVRRRGQEARLRCSPMKGHSHVYWYRQLPEEGLKFMVYLQKENIIDESGMPKERFSAEFPKEGPSILRIQQVVRGDSAAYFCASWGSGETQYFGPGTRLLVL.

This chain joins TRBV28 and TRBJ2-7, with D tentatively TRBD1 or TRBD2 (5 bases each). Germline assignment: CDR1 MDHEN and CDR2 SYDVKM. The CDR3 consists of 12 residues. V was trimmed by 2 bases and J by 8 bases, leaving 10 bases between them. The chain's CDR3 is CASSLRLGQQYF. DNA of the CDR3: TGTGCCAGCAGTTTACGGCTGGGACAGCAGTACTTC.

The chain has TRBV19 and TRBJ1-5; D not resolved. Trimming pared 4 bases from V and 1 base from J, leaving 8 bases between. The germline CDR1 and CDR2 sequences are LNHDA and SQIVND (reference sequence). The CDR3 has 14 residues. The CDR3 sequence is CASSTPGSNQPQHF. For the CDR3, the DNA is TGTGCCAGTAGTACGCCGGGGAGCAATCAGCCCCAGCATTTT.

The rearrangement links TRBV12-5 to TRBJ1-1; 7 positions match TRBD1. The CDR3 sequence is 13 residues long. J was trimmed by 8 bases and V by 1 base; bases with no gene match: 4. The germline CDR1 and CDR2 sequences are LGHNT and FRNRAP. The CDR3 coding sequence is TGTGCTAGTGGTTTGGAGGGACAGAAAGAAGCTTTCTTT. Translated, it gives CASGLEGQKEAFF.

CDR3 in DNA: TGTGCCTGGAGGGACAGGGGAGTTCGATCTGGAAACACCATATATTTT. Amino acid sequence: CAWRDRGVRSGNTIYF. The V and J genes are TRBV30 and TRBJ1-3; 9 nucleotides line up with TRBD1. The V and J ends lost 3 bases and 1 base, in that order; junction bases with no gene match: 7. This CDR3 is 16 amino acids long. The germline V gene has CDR1 GTSNPN and CDR2 SVGIG (reference sequence).

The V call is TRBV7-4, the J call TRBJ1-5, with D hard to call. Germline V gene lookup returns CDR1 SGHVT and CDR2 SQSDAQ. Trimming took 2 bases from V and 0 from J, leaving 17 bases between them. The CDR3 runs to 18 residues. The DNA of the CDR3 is TGTGCCAGCAGCTTATTTGCAGGTCCGCCGGATAGCAATCAGCCCCAGCATTTT. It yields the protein CASSLFAGPPDSNQPQHF.

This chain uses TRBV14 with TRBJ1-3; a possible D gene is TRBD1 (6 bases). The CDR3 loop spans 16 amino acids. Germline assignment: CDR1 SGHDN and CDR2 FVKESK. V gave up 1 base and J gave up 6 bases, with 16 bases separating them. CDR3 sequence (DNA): TGTGCCAGCAGCCAAGTATCGGGGGCTCCTACAAACACCATATATTTT. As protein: CASSQVSGAPTNTIYF.

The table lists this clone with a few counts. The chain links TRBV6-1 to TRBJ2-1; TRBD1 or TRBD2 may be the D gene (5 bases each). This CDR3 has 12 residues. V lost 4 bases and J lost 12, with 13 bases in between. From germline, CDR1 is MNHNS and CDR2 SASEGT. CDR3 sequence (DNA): TGTGCCAGCAGTGTTCCCGGGACCCTGCAGTTCTTC. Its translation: CASSVPGTLQFF.

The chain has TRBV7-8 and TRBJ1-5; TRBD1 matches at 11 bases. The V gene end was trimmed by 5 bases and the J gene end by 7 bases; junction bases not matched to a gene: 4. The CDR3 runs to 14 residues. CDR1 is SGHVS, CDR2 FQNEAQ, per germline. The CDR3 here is CASSRTGGAQPQHF. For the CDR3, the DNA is TGTGCCAGCAGCCGGACAGGGGGCGCCCAGCCCCAGCATTTT.

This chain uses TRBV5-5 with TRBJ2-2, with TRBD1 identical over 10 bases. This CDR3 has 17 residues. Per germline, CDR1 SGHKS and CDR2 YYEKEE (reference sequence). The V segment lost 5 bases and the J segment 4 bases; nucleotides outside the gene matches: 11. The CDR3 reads CASSPGQGGVGTGELFF. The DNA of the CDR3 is TGTGCCAGCAGTCCAGGACAGGGGGGTGTCGGCACCGGGGAGCTGTTTTTT.

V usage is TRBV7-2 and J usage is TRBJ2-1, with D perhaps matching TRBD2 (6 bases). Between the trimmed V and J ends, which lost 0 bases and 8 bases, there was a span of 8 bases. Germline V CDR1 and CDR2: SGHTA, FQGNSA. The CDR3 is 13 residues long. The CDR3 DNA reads TGTGCCAGCAGCTTAGCGGGAGGCTATGAGCAGTTCTTC. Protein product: CASSLAGGYEQFF.

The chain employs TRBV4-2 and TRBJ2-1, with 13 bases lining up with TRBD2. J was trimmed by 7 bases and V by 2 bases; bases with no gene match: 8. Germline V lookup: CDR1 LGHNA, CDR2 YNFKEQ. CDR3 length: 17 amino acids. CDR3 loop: CASSQTSGRAAGNEQFF. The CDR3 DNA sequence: TGTGCCAGCAGCCAAACTAGCGGGAGGGCCGCCGGGAATGAGCAGTTCTTC.

The CDR3 DNA is TGTGCCAGCAGGCAGACAGGTGGCGGCTATGGCTACACCTTC. Its translation is CASRQTGGGYGYTF. This rearrangement joins TRBV28 to TRBJ1-2; weak D call: TRBD1 (6 bases). Trimming stripped 6 bases from V and 4 bases from J, with 15 bases between. The CDR3 extends over 14 amino acids. From germline, CDR1 is MDHEN and CDR2 SYDVKM.

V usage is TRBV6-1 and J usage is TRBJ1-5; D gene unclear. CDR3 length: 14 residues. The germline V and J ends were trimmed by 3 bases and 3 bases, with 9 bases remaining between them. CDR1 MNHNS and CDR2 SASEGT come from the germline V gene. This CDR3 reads CASSELTPNQPQHF. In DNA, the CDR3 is TGTGCCAGCAGTGAGCTGACACCCAATCAGCCCCAGCATTTT.